The next 23 T cell receptor beta chains were all read from a single sample in a study of blood T cell repertoires in COVID-19. Sequencing used immunoSEQ multiplex PCR; TCRdb keeps in-frame clones, though not all of them. The data show more than 400,000 clones, about 85% seen once. The material sequenced was PBMCs or T cells enriched from blood (not recorded which). The receptors shown here come from a young woman who had recovered from COVID-19.

The CDR3, as DNA: TGTGCCAGCAGTGATATACAGGGGCTGTTTGATACGCAGTATTTT. Its translation: CASSDIQGLFDTQYF. The V call is TRBV25-1, the J call TRBJ2-3; 7 bases are a match to TRBD1. This CDR3 has 15 residues. Germline V gene sequence: CDR1 MGHDK, CDR2 SYGVNS. The V segment lost 3 bases and the J segment 6 bases; nucleotides outside the gene matches: 9.

This rearrangement joins TRBV11-2 to TRBJ1-2; the D gene is possibly TRBD1 (5 bases). Germline CDR1 SGHAT, CDR2 FQNNGV. V was shortened by 4 bases and J by 1 base, with 13 bases between the two germline ends. The CDR3 totals 15 residues. The CDR3 sequence: CASSSPRALNYGYTF. CDR3 nucleotide sequence: TGTGCCAGCAGCTCACCCAGGGCCCTTAACTATGGCTACACCTTC. The variable domain in full, with the rest retrieved from reference TRBV11-2 and TRBJ1-2, is EAGVAQSPRYKIIEKRQSVAFWCNPISGHATLYWYQQILGQGPKLLIQFQNNGVVDDSQLPKDRFSAERLKGVDSTLKIQPAKLEDSAVYLCASSSPRALNYGYTFGSGTRLTVV.

The chain employs TRBV5-5 and TRBJ2-7; tentatively, D is TRBD1 (6 bases). Germline CDR1 SGHKS, CDR2 YYEKEE (reference sequence). The germline V and J ends were trimmed by 6 bases and 1 base, with 14 bases remaining between them. This CDR3 comprises 14 residues. The CDR3 is CASIAAGDSYEQYF. Written as DNA, the CDR3 is TGTGCCAGCATCGCCGCAGGGGATTCCTACGAGCAGTACTTC.

The CDR3 bases are TGTGCCAGCAGCTTAACCAGCTACGAGCAGTACTTC. Residues: CASSLTSYEQYF. The chain combines TRBV7-2 with TRBJ2-7; D gene ambiguous. With 2 bases removed from V and 3 bases from J, the gap between germline ends came to 5 bases. The CDR3 is 12 residues long. Germline V lookup: CDR1 SGHTA, CDR2 FQGNSA.

V is TRBV18 and J is TRBJ1-2; D perhaps matches TRBD1 (5 bases). V was clipped by 1 base and J by 3 bases, with 12 bases between them. Per the germline V gene, CDR1 is KGHSH and CDR2 is LQKENI. This CDR3 has 15 amino acids. The CDR3 loop is CASSPRDFQDYGYTF. CDR3 nucleotide sequence: TGTGCCAGCTCACCACGGGACTTTCAGGACTATGGCTACACCTTC.

This sequence joins TRBV19 and TRBJ2-1; D uncertain. The ends were cut back, 2 bases at V and 8 bases at J, with 13 bases in the middle. Germline CDR1 and CDR2: LNHDA and SQIVND (reference sequence). The CDR3 loop spans 14 amino acids. The DNA of the CDR3 is TGTGCCAGTAGTATATCGGCTAGTCGATATGAGCAGTTCTTC. This codes for CASSISASRYEQFF.

This sequence joins TRBV30 and TRBJ2-7; D unclear. The CDR3 totals 12 residues. V dropped 2 bases and J dropped 4 bases, with 9 bases sitting between them. Germline-derived CDR1 and CDR2 are GTSNPN and SVGIG (reference sequence). CDR3 coding DNA: TGTGCCTGGAGTCCAGATTTTTACGAGCAGTACTTC. It encodes CAWSPDFYEQYF. The full variable domain, rest sourced from reference TRBV30 and TRBJ2-7, is SQTIHQWPATLVQPVGSPLSLECTVEGTSNPNLYWYRQAAGRGLQLLFYSVGIGQISSEVPQNLSASRPQDRQFILSSKKLLLSDSGFYLCAWSPDFYEQYFGPGTRLTVT.

This clone has only one observation. The rearrangement links TRBV28 to TRBJ1-2; D not certain. Per germline, CDR1 MDHEN and CDR2 SYDVKM. The CDR3 is 13 amino acids. V was pared by 2 bases and J by 5 bases, with 9 bases between. CDR3: CASSLMSPYGYTF. In DNA form, the CDR3 reads TGTGCCAGCAGTTTAATGTCTCCTTATGGCTACACCTTC.

The chain uses TRBV12-3 or TRBV12-4 and TRBJ1-1; no definite D call. The CDR3 has 12 amino acids. Trimming left V 3 bases short and J 7 bases short, with 9 bases between. The CDR3 region is CASSFEAFEAFF. The DNA of the CDR3 is TGTGCCAGCAGTTTTGAGGCCTTTGAAGCTTTCTTT.

The chain recombines TRBV24-1 with TRBJ2-2, with D unresolved. The CDR3 runs to 13 residues. Germline CDR1 is KGHDR and CDR2 is SFDVKD. Trimming left V 5 bases short and J 4 bases short, with 7 bases between. The CDR3 nucleotides read TGTGCCACCAGTGTGGGCAGCACCGGGGAGCTGTTTTTT. Translated, it gives CATSVGSTGELFF.

The chain is built from TRBV5-1 and TRBJ2-6; D possibly corresponds to TRBD1 (6 bases). Germline loops: CDR1 SGHRS, CDR2 YFSETQ. There are 17 residues in the CDR3. V dropped 3 bases and J dropped 1 base, with 14 bases sitting between them. The CDR3 nucleotides are TGCGCCAGCAGCTGGACAGATATCGGATCTGGGGCCAACGTCCTGACTTTC. It specifies CASSWTDIGSGANVLTF.

This chain connects TRBV18 to TRBJ2-7; D may be TRBD1 (5 bases). The germline gives CDR1 KGHSH, CDR2 LQKENI. V was cut by 3 bases and J by 2 bases, with 20 bases left in between. The CDR3 consists of 17 residues. This CDR3 is CASSPGPLKGPPYEQYF. The CDR3 nucleotides read TGTGCCAGCTCACCGGGCCCCCTTAAGGGGCCACCCTACGAGCAGTACTTC. The full variable domain, rest sourced from reference TRBV18 and TRBJ2-7, is NAGVMQNPRHLVRRRGQEARLRCSPMKGHSHVYWYRQLPEEGLKFMVYLQKENIIDESGMPKERFSAEFPKEGPSILRIQQVVRGDSAAYFCASSPGPLKGPPYEQYFGPGTRLTVT.

CDR3: CASSPRGYEQYF. CDR3 coding DNA: TGTGCCAGCAGCCCCAGGGGCTACGAGCAGTACTTC. This chain connects TRBV6-5 to TRBJ2-7, with D possibly being TRBD1 (6 bases). Germline loops: CDR1 MNHEY, CDR2 SVGAGI. V was shortened by 6 bases and J by 3 bases, with 9 bases between the two germline ends. The CDR3 is 12 residues long.

The J gene is TRBJ1-5, the V gene TRBV6-5; TRBD1 might be the D (5 bases). This CDR3 has 13 amino acids. With 2 bases removed from V and 6 bases from J, the gap between germline ends came to 8 bases. Germline V gene data show CDR1 as MNHEY and CDR2 as SVGAGI. CDR3 loop: CASSYGARQPQHF. CDR3 nucleotides: TGTGCCAGCAGTTACGGGGCGCGTCAGCCCCAGCATTTT.

This clone has a handful of counts. The chain carries TRBV4-1 and TRBJ2-7, with D unresolved. This CDR3 is 16 amino acids long. The germline V gene has CDR1 MGHRA and CDR2 YSYEKL. The V gene lost 0 bases and the J gene lost 3 bases, with 15 bases spanning the gap. This chain's CDR3 is CASSQDLETPYYEQYF. CDR3 DNA sequence: TGCGCCAGCAGCCAAGATTTGGAGACTCCTTACTACGAGCAGTACTTC.

This chain links TRBV5-1 with TRBJ2-5; weak D call: TRBD1 (6 bases). The V end lost 4 bases, the J end lost 0 bases, and 22 bases lay between the germline ends. The V gene's germline CDR1 is SGHRS and CDR2 YFSETQ. CDR3 length: 18 residues. This CDR3 reads CASSPTPPGAADQETQYF. In nucleotides, the CDR3 is TGCGCCAGCAGCCCAACTCCCCCAGGGGCGGCAGACCAAGAGACCCAGTACTTC.

The chain recombines TRBV30 with TRBJ1-2; perhaps TRBD1 as D (6 bases). V lost 4 bases, J lost 5 bases, and 14 bases lay in between. Germline V gives CDR1 GTSNPN, CDR2 SVGIG (reference sequence). The CDR3 totals 13 residues. DNA of the CDR3: TGTGCCTGGACTCCCCAAGGGGGTTATGGCTACACCTTC. Its translation is CAWTPQGGYGYTF.

This chain joins TRBV7-9 and TRBJ1-1, with D tentatively TRBD1 (6 bases). The V end lost 5 bases, the J end lost 0 bases, and 10 bases lay between the germline ends. This CDR3 spans 14 amino acids. Germline CDR1 reads SEHNR; CDR2 reads FQNEAQ (reference sequence). CDR3 coding DNA: TGTGCCAGCAGCAAAACAGGGATGAACACTGAAGCTTTCTTT. Translation gives CASSKTGMNTEAFF. The full variable domain, completed using reference TRBV7-9 and TRBJ1-1, is DTGVSQNPRHKITKRGQNVTFRCDPISEHNRLYWYRQTLGQGPEFLTYFQNEAQLEKSRLLSDRFSAERPKGSFSTLEIQRTEQGDSAMYLCASSKTGMNTEAFFGQGTRLTVV.

As to this clone: Within the sample, other DNA sequences also encode this same CDR3. The gene calls are TRBV6-5 and TRBJ1-4; the match to TRBD1 covers 8 bases. Germline CDR1 reads MNHEY; CDR2 reads SVGAGI. The CDR3 extends over 14 amino acids. Trimming removed 4 bases from V and 8 bases from J; junction bases left unmatched: 6. The CDR3 DNA sequence: TGTGCCAGCAGTTTGACAGGGGAGGGAGAAAAACTGTTTTTT. Translated: CASSLTGEGEKLFF.

The chain combines TRBV2 with TRBJ2-3; TRBD2 matches 11 bases. The CDR3 consists of 16 residues. V dropped 3 bases and J dropped 5; count of bases not matched to a gene: 7. Germline CDR1 and CDR2: SNHLY and FYNNEI. The CDR3 bases are TGTGCCAGCAGTGAGGAAGCTAGCGGGGGGAAAGATACGCAGTATTTT. This encodes CASSEEASGGKDTQYF.

The chain joins TRBV2 to TRBJ2-1; 7 nucleotides match TRBD1. Germline assignment: CDR1 SNHLY and CDR2 FYNNEI. The CDR3 length is 14 residues. The J segment lost 5 bases and the V segment lost 4 bases, leaving 5 bases of the junction unmatched. This CDR3 is CASSVNRGDNEQFF. CDR3 in DNA: TGTGCCAGCAGTGTCAACAGGGGAGACAATGAGCAGTTCTTC. Filled out from reference TRBV2 and TRBJ2-1, the complete variable domain reads EPEVTQTPSHQVTQMGQEVILRCVPISNHLYFYWYRQILGQKVEFLVSFYNNEISEKSEIFDDQFSVERPDGSNFTLKIRSTKLEDSAMYFCASSVNRGDNEQFFGPGTRLTVL.

This chain connects TRBV30 to TRBJ1-4; unclear D gene. Looked up from germline, CDR1 is GTSNPN and CDR2 is SVGIG (reference sequence). Trimming removed 0 bases from V and 6 bases from J, with 11 bases in between. The CDR3 has 14 residues. The CDR3 spells CAWSVWRADEKLFF. The CDR3, as DNA: TGTGCCTGGAGTGTTTGGAGGGCTGATGAAAAACTGTTTTTT. The entire variable domain, with the rest obtained from reference TRBV30 and TRBJ1-4, is as follows: SQTIHQWPATLVQPVGSPLSLECTVEGTSNPNLYWYRQAAGRGLQLLFYSVGIGQISSEVPQNLSASRPQDRQFILSSKKLLLSDSGFYLCAWSVWRADEKLFFGSGTQLSVL.

This sequence joins TRBV28 and TRBJ2-7; TRBD1 agrees at 8 bases. The V segment lost 5 bases and the J segment 3 bases; nucleotides outside the gene matches: 12. Germline CDR1 reads MDHEN; CDR2 reads SYDVKM. CDR3 size: 16 residues. The DNA for the CDR3 is TGTGCCAGCAGTGCTCCCAGGGGGCACCTATACTACGAGCAGTACTTC. Translation: CASSAPRGHLYYEQYF.